The clone carrying this TCR beta chain was picked up many times. Its target is unknown. This record comes from a study of T cells in Graves' hyperthyroidism and ophthalmopathy. For the study at large: Peripheral blood draws took place at initial diagnosis, ahead of any treatment. Study outcomes and limitations: Stable hyperthyroidism and ophthalmopathy were separated using 13 V-J signatures.

Exclusion criteria comprised uncontrolled infection, other autoimmune disease, pregnancy or lactation. Diagnoses used clinical symptoms, serum thyroxine and TRAb, thyroid ultrasound and orbital computed tomography. The source material, RNA transcripts, was used to amplify TCR beta CDR3 regions. First-round RT-PCR targeting the TCR CDR3 was performed with the HTBI primer set. Each CDR3 protein gets one entry after TCRdb re-called the multiplex PCR reads with MiXCR. The repertoire holds a few hundred thousand distinct CDR3 sequences, roughly 14% seen once, with about 18% in the top ten. This clonotype was obtained from a woman in her twenties or thirties with Graves' ophthalmopathy. Sequenced material: blood.

CDR3 amino acids: CASSLVTGGFYEQYF. The CDR3 bases are TGTGCCAGCAGCTTAGTTACGGGGGGCTTCTACGAGCAGTACTTC. The chain is built from TRBV7-2 and TRBJ2-7; D is perhaps TRBD2 (7 bases). The CDR3 length is 15 residues. CDR1 and CDR2 from the germline V gene are SGHTA and FQGNSA. V was shortened by 1 base and J by 3 bases, with 13 bases between the two germline ends.